The 30 T cell receptor beta chains given below trace back to one sample, sequenced in a study of OX40 agonist ivuxolimab in advanced cancers. This table comes from immunoSEQ multiplex PCR, and its TCRdb copy is limited to in-frame clones, with some not included. Here the sample spans roughly 38,000 clones, about 85% being singletons. The input for sequencing was CD4+ or CD8+ T cells sorted from blood, taken in a trial of the OX40 agonist ivuxolimab. All receptors come from an adult with an advanced solid tumor such as melanoma, head and neck, liver or kidney cancer.

The rearrangement uses TRBV19 and TRBJ1-1; a weak D match, TRBD1 (6 bases). This CDR3 region has 14 residues. V lost 6 bases to trimming and J lost 4 bases, with 15 bases between them. In germline, CDR1 is LNHDA, CDR2 SQIVND (reference sequence). The CDR3 loop is CASRLNRETTEAFF. CDR3 bases: TGTGCCAGTAGGTTAAACAGGGAGACCACTGAAGCTTTCTTT.

V gene TRBV5-4 combines with J gene TRBJ2-1; 7 positions agree with TRBD2. Germline CDR1 is SGHNT and CDR2 is YYREEE (reference sequence). This CDR3 has 15 residues. V trimming: 0 bases; J trimming: 5 bases; junction bases outside the gene matches: 5. CDR3 in amino acids: CASSLALAANNEQFF. CDR3 bases: TGTGCCAGCAGCTTGGCTCTAGCGGCCAACAATGAGCAGTTCTTC.

V usage is TRBV6-1 and J usage is TRBJ1-5; D is ambiguous. Trimming removed 1 base at V and 6 bases at J, with 10 bases between. The CDR3 consists of 14 residues. CDR1 and CDR2 from the germline V gene are MNHNS and SASEGT. In DNA, the CDR3 is TGTGCCAGCAGTGAAGACCCGCGCTTTCAGCCCCAGCATTTT. As protein: CASSEDPRFQPQHF.

The chain employs TRBV7-2 and TRBJ1-5, with 8 bases lining up with TRBD1. Germline values: CDR1 SGHTA, CDR2 FQGNSA. The CDR3 has 17 residues. Germline trimming cut 2 bases from V and 4 bases from J; bases unmatched to any gene: 10. This CDR3 is CASSLIGTGATNQPQHF. The CDR3 DNA sequence: TGTGCCAGCAGCTTAATCGGGACAGGAGCTACGAATCAGCCCCAGCATTTT.

The chain recombines TRBV2 with TRBJ2-7; TRBD2 matches 11 bases. The V and J ends lost 7 bases and 5 bases, in that order; junction bases with no gene match: 13. CDR1 and CDR2 from the germline V gene are SNHLY and FYNNEI. This CDR3 is built from 16 residues. The chain's CDR3 is CASTGALAGAVDEQYF. The DNA of the CDR3 is TGTGCCAGCACCGGGGCACTAGCGGGAGCGGTCGACGAGCAGTACTTC.

The chain carries TRBV5-5 and TRBJ1-3; possibly TRBD1 for D (5 bases). The CDR3 is 15 amino acids. Trimming shortened V by 2 bases and J by 0 bases, and 9 bases separated the two germline ends. CDR1 and CDR2 from the germline V gene are SGHKS and YYEKEE (reference sequence). The CDR3 sequence is CASSFRVASGNTIYF. The CDR3 bases are TGTGCCAGCAGCTTCAGGGTGGCCTCTGGAAACACCATATATTTT.

The gene calls are TRBV2 and TRBJ2-1; D possibly corresponds to TRBD2 (5 bases). V shed 6 bases and J shed 9 bases, with 12 bases lying between them. CDR1 is SNHLY and CDR2 is FYNNEI in the germline V gene. The CDR3 is 12 amino acids. The CDR3 coding sequence is TGTGCCAGCAGACTTTTACTAGGTGAGCAGTTCTTC. Translated, it gives CASRLLLGEQFF.

The chain couples TRBV29-1 to TRBJ1-1; no definite D call. V was clipped by 8 bases and J by 1 base, with 8 bases between them. Germline values: CDR1 SQVTM, CDR2 ANQGSEA. The CDR3 contains 11 residues. The CDR3 spells CSLTENTEAFF. The CDR3 nucleotides read TGCAGCCTAACAGAGAACACTGAAGCTTTCTTT. The full variable domain, rest sourced from reference TRBV29-1 and TRBJ1-1, is SAVISQKPSRDICQRGTSLTIQCQVDSQVTMMFWYRQQPGQSLTLIATANQGSEATYESGFVIDKFPISRPNLTFSTLTVSNMSPEDSSIYLCSLTENTEAFFGQGTRLTVV.

The genes are TRBV14 and TRBJ2-3; 8 positions match TRBD2. V lost 4 bases, J lost 0 bases, and 12 bases stayed unmatched. The CDR3 loop spans 18 amino acids. Germline CDR1 SGHDN, CDR2 FVKESK. The CDR3 nucleotides are TGTGCCAGCAGCCCGGCGGGAGGACCTCTCCTTAGCACAGATACGCAGTATTTT. As protein: CASSPAGGPLLSTDTQYF.

A few counts support this clone. The V gene is TRBV5-1, the J gene TRBJ1-1; no reliable D call. This CDR3 region has 14 residues. The V end was cut by 4 bases, the J end by 1 base, with 11 bases between. Germline CDR1 reads SGHRS; CDR2 reads YFSETQ. The CDR3 protein is CASSLDGENTEAFF. CDR3 sequence (DNA): TGCGCCAGCAGCCTGGACGGAGAGAACACTGAAGCTTTCTTT.

The chain employs TRBV28 and TRBJ1-2; D uncertain. Germline lookup yields CDR1 MDHEN and CDR2 SYDVKM. The V gene lost 2 bases and the J gene lost 9 bases, with 10 bases spanning the gap. The CDR3 totals 12 residues. CDR3: CASSLTSGSYTF. The CDR3 region has the DNA TGTGCCAGCAGTTTAACCTCCGGGAGCTACACCTTC.

The chain is built from TRBV19 and TRBJ2-5; no firm D call. CDR3 length: 14 amino acids. Germline V gene data show CDR1 as LNHDA and CDR2 as SQIVND (reference sequence). Deletions cut 3 bases from V and 6 bases from J, with 14 bases between. For the CDR3, the DNA is TGTGCCAGTAGTATTGGGCCACAGAGCAAGACCCAGTACTTC. Translated, it gives CASSIGPQSKTQYF. The whole variable domain, remainder taken from reference TRBV19 and TRBJ2-5, is DGGITQSPKYLFRKEGQNVTLSCEQNLNHDAMYWYRQDPGQGLRLIYYSQIVNDFQKGDIAEGYSVSREKKESFPLTVTSAQKNPTAFYLCASSIGPQSKTQYFGPGTRLLVL.

This clone occurred once. The genes are TRBV2 and TRBJ1-1, with D tentatively TRBD1 (5 bases). The germline V and J ends were trimmed by 5 bases and 13 bases, with 20 bases remaining between them. Germline lookup yields CDR1 SNHLY and CDR2 FYNNEI. The CDR3 has 13 residues. As DNA, the CDR3 is TGTGCCAGCAGTCATCCGGGGCAGCAGAGGGTTTTCTTT. Its translation is CASSHPGQQRVFF.

This chain joins TRBV7-2 and TRBJ1-1, with D perhaps matching TRBD1 (6 bases). The germline V gene encodes CDR1 SGHTA and CDR2 FQGNSA. The length of the CDR3 is 14 residues. With 5 bases removed from V and 2 bases from J, the gap between germline ends came to 12 bases. This chain's CDR3 is CASSRGHFNTEAFF. CDR3 coding DNA: TGTGCCAGCAGCCGGGGACATTTTAACACTGAAGCTTTCTTT.

V is TRBV10-3 and J is TRBJ1-2; 7 nucleotides line up with TRBD1. Germline CDR1 is ENHRY and CDR2 is SYGVKD. The trim removed 7 bases at V and 6 bases at J, leaving 14 bases unmatched. CDR3 length: 15 amino acids. CDR3 loop: CAIKYEGGQGHGYTF. CDR3 DNA: TGTGCCATCAAATACGAAGGGGGCCAGGGGCATGGCTACACCTTC.

This chain links TRBV5-4 with TRBJ1-2; TRBD1 matches at 10 bases. V lost 0 bases to trimming and J lost 7 bases; unmatched junction nucleotides: 6. CDR1 SGHNT and CDR2 YYREEE come from the germline V gene (reference sequence). The CDR3 length is 15 residues. For the CDR3, the DNA is TGTGCCAGCAGCTTGGTAGGGACAGGGGTCGGTGGCTACACCTTC. Amino acid sequence: CASSLVGTGVGGYTF.

The chain carries TRBV6-5 and TRBJ1-1; D gene unclear. The CDR3 consists of 11 residues. Germline CDR1 and CDR2: MNHEY and SVGAGI. The ends were cut back, 7 bases at V and 1 base at J, with 4 bases in the middle. The CDR3, as DNA: TGTGCCAGCAAGAGGAACACTGAAGCTTTCTTT. This sequence encodes CASKRNTEAFF.

This chain connects TRBV25-1 to TRBJ2-3; 10 bases match TRBD2. This CDR3 is 16 amino acids long. CDR1 and CDR2 (germline): MGHDK, SYGVNS. With V trimmed by 2 bases and J by 5 bases, 7 bases remained unmatched. The CDR3 region has the DNA TGTGCCAGCAGTGAACCCCTAGCGGGAGCTGTAGATACGCAGTATTTT. This gives the protein CASSEPLAGAVDTQYF.

This chain links TRBV2 with TRBJ1-2, with 11 nucleotides matching TRBD1. The CDR3 loop spans 15 amino acids. The V and J ends lost 1 base and 4 bases, in that order; junction bases with no gene match: 2. Germline CDR1 and CDR2: SNHLY and FYNNEI. CDR3 loop: CASSEGGQGVYGYTF. Here the CDR3 DNA reads TGTGCCAGCAGTGAAGGGGGACAGGGGGTCTATGGCTACACCTTC.

The rearrangement joins TRBV2 to TRBJ2-1; D call uncertain. This CDR3 comprises 15 residues. The V end lost 3 bases, the J end lost 3 bases, and 12 bases lay between the germline ends. The germline V gene has CDR1 SNHLY and CDR2 FYNNEI. The CDR3 nucleotides are TGTGCCAGCAGTGACTGGGTCGACCGCTACAATGAGCAGTTCTTC. Its translation: CASSDWVDRYNEQFF.

The rearrangement uses TRBV30 and TRBJ2-5; TRBD1 matches at 8 bases. V trimming: 4 bases; J trimming: 3 bases; junction bases outside the gene matches: 10. The CDR3 contains 15 residues. Germline V gives CDR1 GTSNPN, CDR2 SVGIG (reference sequence). The CDR3 region is CAWIDRGRAEETQYF. The CDR3 DNA follows: TGTGCCTGGATTGACAGGGGACGCGCCGAAGAGACCCAGTACTTC. Combining the CDR3 with reference TRBV30 and TRBJ2-5 gives the whole variable domain SQTIHQWPATLVQPVGSPLSLECTVEGTSNPNLYWYRQAAGRGLQLLFYSVGIGQISSEVPQNLSASRPQDRQFILSSKKLLLSDSGFYLCAWIDRGRAEETQYFGPGTRLLVL.

V is TRBV7-8 and J is TRBJ1-2; D ambiguous. V lost 1 base, J lost 4 bases, and 10 bases lay in between. Germline V CDR1 and CDR2: SGHVS, FQNEAQ. The CDR3 spans 14 residues. The chain's CDR3 is CASSLDGRGYGYTF. CDR3 nucleotide sequence: TGTGCCAGCAGCTTAGACGGACGGGGCTATGGCTACACCTTC. Looking up the rest from reference TRBV7-8 and TRBJ1-2 gives the full variable domain: GAGVSQSPRYKVAKRGQDVALRCDPISGHVSLFWYQQALGQGPEFLTYFQNEAQLDKSGLPSDRFFAERPEGSVSTLKIQRTQQEDSAVYLCASSLDGRGYGYTFGSGTRLTVV.

This clone was found once. V and J are TRBV11-2 and TRBJ2-7; TRBD2 aligns across 10 bases. J was trimmed by 0 bases and V by 3 bases; bases with no gene match: 2. Germline V gives CDR1 SGHAT, CDR2 FQNNGV. The CDR3 contains 15 residues. This CDR3 is CASSFTSGTSYEQYF. The CDR3 bases are TGTGCCAGCAGCTTCACTAGCGGGACCTCCTACGAGCAGTACTTC. Looking up the rest from reference TRBV11-2 and TRBJ2-7 gives the full variable domain: EAGVAQSPRYKIIEKRQSVAFWCNPISGHATLYWYQQILGQGPKLLIQFQNNGVVDDSQLPKDRFSAERLKGVDSTLKIQPAKLEDSAVYLCASSFTSGTSYEQYFGPGTRLTVT.

The rearrangement links TRBV11-3 to TRBJ1-1; D might be TRBD1 (5 bases). Trimming shortened V by 0 bases and J by 4 bases, and 6 bases separated the two germline ends. The CDR3 sequence is 13 residues long. Germline CDR1 and CDR2: SGHNT and YENEEA. The CDR3 protein is CASSLEGVTEAFF. DNA for the CDR3: TGTGCCAGCAGCTTAGAAGGGGTCACTGAAGCTTTCTTT. The full variable domain, rest sourced from reference TRBV11-3 and TRBJ1-1, is EAGVVQSPRYKIIEKKQPVAFWCNPISGHNTLYWYLQNLGQGPELLIRYENEEAVDDSQLPKDRFSAERLKGVDSTLKIQPAELGDSAVYLCASSLEGVTEAFFGQGTRLTVV.

This chain connects TRBV19 to TRBJ1-2; possibly TRBD1 for D (5 bases). Looked up from germline, CDR1 is LNHDA and CDR2 is SQIVND (reference sequence). The CDR3 runs 12 residues. V was pared by 7 bases and J by 5 bases, with 11 bases between. The CDR3, as DNA: TGTGCCAGTACGGGCGGGGGTTATGGCTACACCTTC. Protein: CASTGGGYGYTF.

The gene calls are TRBV5-8 and TRBJ2-1; D is unclear. There are 16 residues in the CDR3. V shed 0 bases and J shed 3 bases, with 13 bases lying between them. Germline CDR1 SGHTS, CDR2 YDEGEE. CDR3: CASSLVKSYFYNEQFF. The CDR3 DNA is TGTGCCAGCAGCTTGGTTAAATCCTACTTCTACAATGAGCAGTTCTTC.

The chain is built from TRBV11-2 and TRBJ1-2; possibly TRBD1 for D (6 bases). V lost 5 bases, J lost 8 bases, and 18 bases lay in between. The CDR3 loop spans 14 amino acids. The germline V gene encodes CDR1 SGHAT and CDR2 FQNNGV. The CDR3 bases are TGTGCCAGCAGCGCTAGGGTCAGGGGTGGGGGCTACACCTTC. Its translation is CASSARVRGGGYTF.

This chain connects TRBV28 to TRBJ2-3, with TRBD1 identical over 10 bases. This CDR3 contains 15 residues. V trimming: 5 bases; J trimming: 3 bases; junction bases outside the gene matches: 5. Germline V gene sequence: CDR1 MDHEN, CDR2 SYDVKM. CDR3 sequence: CASSVQGQGTDTQYF. In nucleotides, the CDR3 is TGTGCCAGCAGTGTGCAGGGACAGGGGACAGATACGCAGTATTTT.

The genes are TRBV2 and TRBJ2-5; 8 bases map to TRBD2. The CDR3 has 15 amino acids. V shed 2 bases and J 7 bases; nucleotides not matched to a gene: 9. Germline V lookup: CDR1 SNHLY, CDR2 FYNNEI. The CDR3 sequence: CASSESGRERGTQYF. As DNA, the CDR3 is TGTGCCAGCAGTGAAAGCGGGAGAGAGCGGGGGACCCAGTACTTC.

The chain has TRBV27 and TRBJ1-5; 7 bases align to TRBD1. The CDR3 covers 15 residues. CDR1 MNHEY and CDR2 SMNVEV come from the germline V gene (reference sequence). Trimming took 5 bases from V and 2 from J; bases not matched to a gene: 6. CDR3 in amino acids: CASSGRGPGNQPQHF. The CDR3 region has the DNA TGTGCCAGCAGTGGGAGGGGGCCTGGCAATCAGCCCCAGCATTTT.